The rows below give T cell receptor beta chains drawn from one sample of a study of cytomegalovirus exposure and HLA in healthy donors. The method was immunoSEQ multiplex PCR; TCRdb's version includes in-frame clones alone and lacks a portion of them. The table records under 200,000 clones, 96% of them present only once. Sequencing was carried out using PBMCs. These receptors were collected from a woman between 18 and 29 years old in good health and CMV-seronegative. Both conserved end residues are part of each CDR3. D genes are given only for firm matches. Clone size, where shown, is once, few, many, or a class for clones that have expanded.

>TRBD1|TRBV18|TRBJ2-5|.
TGTGCCAGCTCACCGACAGGGGGCGAGGAGACCCAGTACTTC
CASSPTGGEETQYF
>.|TRBV5-1|TRBJ1-3|.
TGCGCCAGCAGCCCGGGGGGAGAATCTGGAAACACCATATATTTT
CASSPGGESGNTIYF
>.|TRBV14|TRBJ1-6|.
TGTGCCAGCAGCCAACAGGGCAATTATTCACCCCTCCACTTT
CASSQQGNYSPLHF
>TRBD1|TRBV9|TRBJ2-1|once
TGTGCCAGCAGCGTATCTAGGGACAGGGTAAATGAGCAGTTCTTC
CASSVSRDRVNEQFF
>TRBD2|TRBV5-6|TRBJ2-1|.
TGTGCCAGCAGCTTGGCTAGCGGGGTGTCCTACAATGAGCAGTTCTTC
CASSLASGVSYNEQFF
>TRBD1|TRBV30|TRBJ1-2|.
TGTGCCTGGGACCTCGTGGGCTTTGACAGGGAGAACTATGGCTACACCTTC
CAWDLVGFDRENYGYTF
>TRBD1|TRBV15|TRBJ1-1|.
TGTGCCACCAGCAGAGGACTACAGGGGACTGAAGCTTTCTTT
CATSRGLQGTEAFF
>.|TRBV18|TRBJ1-1|.
TGTGCCAGCTCACCAGCAGGGATTGGCACTGAAGCTTTCTTT
CASSPAGIGTEAFF
>.|TRBV6-5|TRBJ2-6|.
TGTGCCAGCAGAATAGGACAGTCTGGGGCCAACGTCCTGACTTTC
CASRIGQSGANVLTF
>TRBD2|TRBV14|TRBJ2-1|.
TGTGCCAGCAGCCAGGGACTAGCGGGGGACAATGAGCAGTTCTTC
CASSQGLAGDNEQFF
>.|TRBV11-2|TRBJ2-3|.
TGTGCCAGCAGCTTAGTGGGGCACACAGATACGCAGTATTTT
CASSLVGHTDTQYF
>TRBD2|TRBV27|TRBJ2-1|.
TGTGCCAGCAGTTTGTTCACTAGCGGGGGTTACGAGCAGTTCTTC
CASSLFTSGGYEQFF
>.|TRBV20-1|TRBJ2-1|.
TGCAGTGCTAGAGACAGGAATGAGCAGTTCTTC
CSARDRNEQFF
>TRBD2|TRBV7-8|TRBJ2-7|.
TGTGCCAGCAGCTTAACTCTAGCGGGGGGCTTCTCCTACGAGCAGTACTTC
CASSLTLAGGFSYEQYF
>TRBD1|TRBV15|TRBJ2-4|.
TGTGCCACCAGCAGAGATAAGGGGGCGTGGACCAAAAACATTCAGTACTTC
CATSRDKGAWTKNIQYF
>TRBD1|TRBV7-8|TRBJ1-2|.
TGTGCCAGCAGCTCGAAGGACAGGCTCTACTATGGCTACACCTTC
CASSSKDRLYYGYTF
>.|TRBV2|TRBJ1-2|few
TGTGCCAGCAGTCAACAGGGATACTATGGCTACACCTTC
CASSQQGYYGYTF
>.|TRBV30|TRBJ1-4|.
TGTGCCTGGAGTGTACGGTCTACAGCCGCTAATGAAAAACTGTTTTTT
CAWSVRSTAANEKLFF
>TRBD2|TRBV7-9|TRBJ2-4|.
TGTGCCAGCAGCGCCCGGGTAGCGGGGGTTCTAGCCAAAAACATTCAGTACTTC
CASSARVAGVLAKNIQYF
>TRBD2|TRBV5-3|TRBJ2-2|.
TGTGCCAGAAGCGGGCAGCGGGGGAACACCGGGGAGCTGTTTTTT
CARSGQRGNTGELFF
>.|TRBV19|TRBJ1-5|.
TGTGCCAGTAAGGGGCCCAATCAGCCCCAGCATTTT
CASKGPNQPQHF
>.|TRBV28|TRBJ1-2|.
TGTGCCAGCAGGCTTGGGGGGGCCGCTAACTATGGCTACACCTTC
CASRLGGAANYGYTF
>.|TRBV6-1|TRBJ2-7|.
TGTGCCAGCAGTGAAGCGCTCGGTTACGAGCAGTACTTC
CASSEALGYEQYF
>TRBD1|TRBV6-6|TRBJ2-7|.
TGTGCCAGCAGTTACGCCGGGACAGGGAACGAGCAGTACTTC
CASSYAGTGNEQYF
>.|TRBV6-1|TRBJ2-7|.
TGTGCCAGCATCGAGTCCTACGAGCAGTACTTC
CASIESYEQYF
>.|TRBV4-1|TRBJ2-3|many
TGCGCCAGCAGCCAAGGCGTGGAGTTAAGCACAGATACGCAGTATTTT
CASSQGVELSTDTQYF
>TRBD2|TRBV4-2|TRBJ2-1|.
TGTGCCAGCAGCCAAGTCCAGCTCTATAGCGGGGGGGCCGGAAATGAGCAGTTCTTC
CASSQVQLYSGGAGNEQFF
>.|TRBV7-8|TRBJ2-5|.
TGTGCCAGCAGCTTAAGGAGGCAGGGGTACCAAGAGACCCAGTACTTC
CASSLRRQGYQETQYF
>.|TRBV7-2|TRBJ2-7|once
TGTGCCAGCAGCTTACTGCGCGGCCAGGGGTACGAGCAGTACTTC
CASSLLRGQGYEQYF
>.|TRBV19|TRBJ1-1|.
TGTGCCAGTAGTATGACAGGAGACGACACTGAAGCTTTCTTT
CASSMTGDDTEAFF
>TRBD1|TRBV11-3|TRBJ1-5|.
TGTGCCAGCAGCTTATCACAGGGGCTAGTGGGCAATCAGCCCCAGCATTTT
CASSLSQGLVGNQPQHF
>TRBD2|TRBV27|TRBJ2-1|.
TGTGCCAGCAGTCCCGATGGGACTAGTTACAATGAGCAGTTCTTC
CASSPDGTSYNEQFF
>.|TRBV11-2|TRBJ2-3|.
TGTGCCAGCAGCTTCTCAGCGGTGAACACAGATACGCAGTATTTT
CASSFSAVNTDTQYF
>TRBD1|TRBV2|TRBJ1-3|once
TGTGCCACACAAGGGGGCACTATATATTTT
CATQGGTIYF
>.|TRBV6-1|TRBJ2-7|.
TGTGCCAGCAGTGAAGGAAGTCGACATCACTACGAGCAGTACTTC
CASSEGSRHHYEQYF
>TRBD2|TRBV2|TRBJ2-5|.
TGTGCCAGCAGTGAAGCGCTTCGGGGCGGGGGGCGGCAAGAGACCCAGTACTTC
CASSEALRGGGRQETQYF
>.|TRBV9|TRBJ1-1|.
TGTGCCAGCAGCGCTGGAACCGGAGGAGGCACTGAAGCTTTCTTT
CASSAGTGGGTEAFF
>.|TRBV2|TRBJ2-7|once
TGTGCCAGCAGCGCCGGGAGAACCCTCCAGGAGCAGTACTTC
CASSAGRTLQEQYF
>TRBD1|TRBV27|TRBJ2-2|once
TGTGCCAGCAGCCTAGCTACAGGGGGCACCGGGGAGCTGTTTTTT
CASSLATGGTGELFF
>TRBD1|TRBV11-2|TRBJ2-7|once
TGTGCCAGCAGCACCTCCGGGACAGGGGGATACGAGCAGTACTTC
CASSTSGTGGYEQYF
>.|TRBV9|TRBJ2-1|.
TGTGCCAGCATGGGAGTGATGGGTAATGAGCAGTTCTTC
CASMGVMGNEQFF
>.|TRBV7-6|TRBJ2-7|.
TGTGCCAGCAGCTTAGCTTCAGCAGGCCACGAGCAGTACTTC
CASSLASAGHEQYF
>.|TRBV6-5|TRBJ1-4|.
TGTGCCAGCAGTACAACGGGAGGGGGTGAAAAACTGTTTTTT
CASSTTGGGEKLFF
>.|TRBV4-2|TRBJ2-2|.
TGTGCCAGCAGCCAAGTAAACAGGGTTTGGGGGGGGACCGGGGAGCTGTTTTTT
CASSQVNRVWGGTGELFF
>.|TRBV5-1|TRBJ2-1|.
TGCGCCAGCACCTCACAACGTAACGTTTACAATGAGCAGTTCTTC
CASTSQRNVYNEQFF
>.|TRBV7-7|TRBJ2-3|.
TGTGCTAGCAGCTCCTCCCGGGCAGATACGCAGTATTTT
CASSSSRADTQYF
>TRBD1|TRBV29-1|TRBJ2-7|.
TGCAGCGTACCGACAGGGGGGATGCACGAGCAGTACTTC
CSVPTGGMHEQYF
>.|TRBV18|TRBJ1-1|.
TGTGCCAGCTCACTCCCGCCGACAGGCCTGAACACTGAAGCTTTCTTT
CASSLPPTGLNTEAFF
>TRBD2|TRBV7-2|TRBJ2-2|.
TGTGCCAGCAGCCCCGGGACTAGCGGAAAGAACACCGGGGAGCTGTTTTTT
CASSPGTSGKNTGELFF
>.|TRBV27|TRBJ2-3|.
TGTGCCAGCAGGCTAGCCGGCTCAGATACGCAGTATTTT
CASRLAGSDTQYF
>.|TRBV7-2|TRBJ1-3|.
TGTGCCAGCAGCCTAACGGCCTCGACAGGCATAGACTCTGGAAACACCATATATTTT
CASSLTASTGIDSGNTIYF
>.|TRBV6-5|TRBJ2-6|.
TGTGCCAGCAGCAACACAGTCTCTGGGGCCAACGTCCTGACTTTC
CASSNTVSGANVLTF
>TRBD1|TRBV7-2|TRBJ1-2|.
TGTGCCAGCAGCCTAACCGGGACAGGGGGTGCCTATGGCTACACCTTC
CASSLTGTGGAYGYTF
>.|TRBV5-1|TRBJ2-1|.
TGCGCCAGCAGCTTGGCCCCTTACAATGAGCAGTTCTTC
CASSLAPYNEQFF
>.|TRBV7-3|TRBJ2-2|.
TGTGCCAGCAGCTTAGCTAATGCCGGGGAGCTGTTTTTT
CASSLANAGELFF